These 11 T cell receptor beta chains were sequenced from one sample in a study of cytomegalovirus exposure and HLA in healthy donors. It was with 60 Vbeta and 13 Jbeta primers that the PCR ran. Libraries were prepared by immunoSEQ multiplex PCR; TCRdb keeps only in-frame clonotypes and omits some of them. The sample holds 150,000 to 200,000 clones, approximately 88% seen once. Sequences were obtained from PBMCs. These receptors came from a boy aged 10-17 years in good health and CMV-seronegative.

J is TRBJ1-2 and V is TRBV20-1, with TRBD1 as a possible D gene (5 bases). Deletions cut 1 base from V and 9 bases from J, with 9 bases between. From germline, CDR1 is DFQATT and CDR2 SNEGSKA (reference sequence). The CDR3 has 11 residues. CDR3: CSARGGASYTF. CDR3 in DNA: TGCAGTGCTAGAGGGGGCGCGAGCTACACCTTC.

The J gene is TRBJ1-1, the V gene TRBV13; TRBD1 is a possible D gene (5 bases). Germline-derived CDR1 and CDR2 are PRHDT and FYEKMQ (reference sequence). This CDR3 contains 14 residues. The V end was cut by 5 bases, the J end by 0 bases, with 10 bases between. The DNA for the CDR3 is TGTGCCAGCAGCCCGTCCAGGGTGAACACTGAAGCTTTCTTT. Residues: CASSPSRVNTEAFF.

The chain's CDR3 is CASSPPGQANTEAFF. The CDR3 DNA reads TGTGCCAGCAGTCCTCCGGGACAAGCAAACACTGAAGCTTTCTTT. The rearrangement uses TRBV28 and TRBJ1-1; a possible D gene is TRBD1 (6 bases). Germline values: CDR1 MDHEN, CDR2 SYDVKM. The CDR3 covers 15 residues. The V end was cut by 5 bases, the J end by 2 bases, with 15 bases between.

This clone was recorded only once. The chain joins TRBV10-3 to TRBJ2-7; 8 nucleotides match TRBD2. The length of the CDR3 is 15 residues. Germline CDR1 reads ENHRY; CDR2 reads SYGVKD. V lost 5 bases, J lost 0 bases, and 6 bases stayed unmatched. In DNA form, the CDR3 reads TGTGCCATCAGTCCCGGGACTAGTGGCTCCTACGAGCAGTACTTC. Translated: CAISPGTSGSYEQYF.

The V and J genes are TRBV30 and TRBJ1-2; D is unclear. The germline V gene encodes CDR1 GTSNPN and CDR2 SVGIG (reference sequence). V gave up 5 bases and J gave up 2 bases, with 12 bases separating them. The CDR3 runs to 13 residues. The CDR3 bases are TGTGCCTGGCACCATACAGTGAACTATGGCTACACCTTC. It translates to CAWHHTVNYGYTF.

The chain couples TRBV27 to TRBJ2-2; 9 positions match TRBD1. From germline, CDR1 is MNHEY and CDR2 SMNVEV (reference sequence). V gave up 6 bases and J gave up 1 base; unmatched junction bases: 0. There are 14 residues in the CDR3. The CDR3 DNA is TGTGCCAGCAGGGGACAGGGGAACACCGGGGAGCTGTTTTTT. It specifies CASRGQGNTGELFF.

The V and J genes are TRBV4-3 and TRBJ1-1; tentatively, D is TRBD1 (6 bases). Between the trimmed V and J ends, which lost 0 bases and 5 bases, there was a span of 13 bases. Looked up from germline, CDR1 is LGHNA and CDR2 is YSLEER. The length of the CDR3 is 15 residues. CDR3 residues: CASSQDLGGRTEAFF. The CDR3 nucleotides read TGCGCCAGCAGCCAAGATTTAGGGGGACGTACTGAAGCTTTCTTT.

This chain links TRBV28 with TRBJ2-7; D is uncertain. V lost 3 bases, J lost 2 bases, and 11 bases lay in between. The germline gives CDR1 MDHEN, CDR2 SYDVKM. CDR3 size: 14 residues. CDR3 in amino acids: CASSFWVGPYEQYF. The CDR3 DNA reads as TGTGCCAGCAGTTTTTGGGTGGGCCCCTACGAGCAGTACTTC.

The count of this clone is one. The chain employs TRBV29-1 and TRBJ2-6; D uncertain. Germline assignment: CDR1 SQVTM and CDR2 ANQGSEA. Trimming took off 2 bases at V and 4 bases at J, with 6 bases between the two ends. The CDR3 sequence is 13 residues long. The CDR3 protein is CSVELRGANVLTF. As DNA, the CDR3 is TGCAGCGTTGAATTACGGGGGGCCAACGTCCTGACTTTC.

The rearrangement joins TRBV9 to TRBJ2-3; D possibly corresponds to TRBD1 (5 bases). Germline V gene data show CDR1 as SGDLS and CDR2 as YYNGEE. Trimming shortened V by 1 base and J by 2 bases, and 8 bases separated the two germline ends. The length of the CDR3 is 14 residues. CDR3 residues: CASSVTGLTDTQYF. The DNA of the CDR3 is TGTGCCAGCAGCGTAACAGGCCTCACAGATACGCAGTATTTT.

The CDR3 nucleotides are TGCGCCAGCAGCTGGGACAGGGACGCTCCCTACGAGCAGTACTTC. Translated: CASSWDRDAPYEQYF. This chain links TRBV5-1 with TRBJ2-7; 9 bases match TRBD1. The CDR3 is 15 residues long. Per germline, CDR1 SGHRS and CDR2 YFSETQ. With 3 bases clipped from V and 2 bases from J, the junction kept 6 bases outside the gene matches.